Reported below is one T cell receptor (beta chain). The antigen remains undetermined. The sample comes from a study of cytomegalovirus exposure and HLA in healthy donors. General study results and limits: In an earlier analysis, productive rearrangement rates for most beta V segments clustered near 90% or 30%.

Germline CDR1 LNHNV, CDR2 YYDKDF (reference sequence). Between the trimmed V and J ends, which lost 0 bases and 2 bases, there was a span of 16 bases. The CDR3 runs to 17 residues. The PCR was carried out with 60 Vbeta primers and 13 Jbeta primers. Generated by immunoSEQ multiplex PCR, the TCRdb table keeps only in-frame clones and is missing some. This table holds some 140,000 clones, about 85% found once. The sequence derives from a woman aged 30 to 39 in good health and CMV-seropositive. The sequenced material came from PBMCs. The chain has TRBV15 and TRBJ1-1; D gene ambiguous. In DNA, the CDR3 is TGTGCCACCAGCAGAGATTATGCGGGCGCGCTAAACACTGAAGCTTTCTTT. Protein product: CATSRDYAGALNTEAFF.